This record looks at one T cell receptor (beta chain) sequence and its context. Antigen unknown. This sample was taken from a study of cytomegalovirus exposure and HLA in healthy donors. Per germline, CDR1 SEHNR and CDR2 FQNEAQ (reference sequence). This CDR3 contains 15 residues. The V and J ends lost 4 bases and 6 bases, in that order; junction bases with no gene match: 10. This PCR relied on a set of 60 Vbeta primers and 13 Jbeta primers. Profiled with immunoSEQ multiplex PCR; TCRdb holds only in-frame clones, not every one. Here the sample spans over 100,000 clones, 70% to 85% being singletons. Regarding the study as a whole: About 87% or about 30% of the time was how often most TCR beta V segments were productive, according to an earlier analysis. Diagnosis of cytomegalovirus status made by the classifier reportedly showed high specificity and sensitivity. It was assumed in the presence/absence analyses that sequencing depth was roughly uniform across donors.

The source is a male donor in good health and CMV-seropositive. Sequenced: PBMCs. The chain couples TRBV7-9 to TRBJ2-7; TRBD1 aligns across 9 bases. The CDR3 DNA sequence: TGTGCCAGCAGCTCGGGACAGGGTATAAAGAGCGAGCAGTACTTC. Translation: CASSSGQGIKSEQYF.